This T cell receptor beta chain derives from a study of Tregs in tolerant kidney transplant recipients. V was cut by 2 bases and J by 7 bases, with 12 bases left in between. Germline V CDR1 and CDR2: MNHNS, SASEGT. The CDR3 loop spans 14 amino acids. In regard to this clone: The antigen is unknown.

Assay used: immunoSEQ multiplex PCR; TCRdb lists only in-frame clones, some missing. In the table there are approximately 2,500 clones, about two fifths of which are singletons. The receptor was isolated from a human donor in good health. Input material: Tregs from blood cultured with allogeneic cells. This rearrangement joins TRBV6-1 to TRBJ1-5; D may be TRBD1 (5 bases). The CDR3: CASSERGGGQPQHF. CDR3 coding DNA: TGTGCCAGCAGTGAACGCGGGGGAGGACAGCCCCAGCATTTT.